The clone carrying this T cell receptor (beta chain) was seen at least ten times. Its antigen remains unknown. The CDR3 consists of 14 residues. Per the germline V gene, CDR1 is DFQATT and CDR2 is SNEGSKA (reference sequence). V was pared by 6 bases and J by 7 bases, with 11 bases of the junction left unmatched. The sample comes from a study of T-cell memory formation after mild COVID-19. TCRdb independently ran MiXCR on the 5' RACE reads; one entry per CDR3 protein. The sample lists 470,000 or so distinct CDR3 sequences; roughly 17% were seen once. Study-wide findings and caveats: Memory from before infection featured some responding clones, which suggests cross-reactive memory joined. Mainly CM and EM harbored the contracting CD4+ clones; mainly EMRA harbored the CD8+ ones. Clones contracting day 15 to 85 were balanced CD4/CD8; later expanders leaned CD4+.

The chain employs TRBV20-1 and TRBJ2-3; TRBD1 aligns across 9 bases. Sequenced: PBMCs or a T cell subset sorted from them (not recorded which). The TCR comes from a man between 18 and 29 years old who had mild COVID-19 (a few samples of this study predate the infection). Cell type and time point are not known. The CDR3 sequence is CSAIPGQGTYTQYF. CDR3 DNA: TGCAGTGCCATTCCGGGACAGGGTACTTATACGCAGTATTTT.